This T cell receptor beta chain was sequenced during a study of blood T cell repertoires in COVID-19. Study-wide background: The analysed material was cDNA or gDNA that came from T cells, B-cell-depleted T cells, or PBMCs.

Original processing notes: Amplification from reference gene primers served as the basis for estimated nucleated cell counts. Assay used: immunoSEQ multiplex PCR; TCRdb lists only in-frame clones, some missing. D and trimming come from the DNA, and the V and J calls and clone size come from that table. The sample lists about 26,000 clones, 92% occurring once. The germline V and J ends were trimmed by 4 bases and 1 base, with 10 bases remaining between them. The CDR3 has 14 amino acids. CDR1 is SGHAT, CDR2 FQNNGV, per germline. The rearrangement links TRBV11-2 to TRBJ1-1; possibly TRBD1 for D (6 bases). The sequence came from a human donor in a cohort sampled during active COVID-19. The specimen was peripheral blood. This chain's CDR3 is CASSSLQGNTEAFF. CDR3 DNA: TGTGCCAGCAGCTCCCTACAGGGGAACACTGAAGCTTTCTTT.